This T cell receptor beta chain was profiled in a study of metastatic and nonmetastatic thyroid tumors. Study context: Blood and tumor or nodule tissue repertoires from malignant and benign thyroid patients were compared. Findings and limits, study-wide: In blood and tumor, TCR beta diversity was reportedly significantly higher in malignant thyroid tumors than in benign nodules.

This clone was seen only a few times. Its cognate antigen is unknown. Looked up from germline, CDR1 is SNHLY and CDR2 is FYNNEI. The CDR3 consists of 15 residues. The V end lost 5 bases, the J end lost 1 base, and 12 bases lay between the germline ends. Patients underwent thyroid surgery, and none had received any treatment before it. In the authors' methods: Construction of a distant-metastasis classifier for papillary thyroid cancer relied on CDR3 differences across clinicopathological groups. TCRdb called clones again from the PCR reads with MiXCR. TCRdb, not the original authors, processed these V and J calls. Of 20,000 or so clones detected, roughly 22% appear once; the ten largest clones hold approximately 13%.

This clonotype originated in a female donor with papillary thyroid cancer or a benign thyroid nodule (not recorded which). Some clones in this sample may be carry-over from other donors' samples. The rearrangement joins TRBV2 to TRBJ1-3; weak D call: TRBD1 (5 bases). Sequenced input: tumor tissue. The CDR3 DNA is TGTGCCAGCAGTCCATACCAGGGTTCTGGAAACACCATATATTTT. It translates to CASSPYQGSGNTIYF.